This T cell receptor (beta chain) appears in the sequencing data of a study of T-cell memory formation after mild COVID-19. This CDR3 has 16 residues. Germline V CDR1 and CDR2: SGHVS, FNYEAQ. Trimming shortened V by 2 bases and J by 8 bases, and 19 bases separated the two germline ends. TCRdb re-called the 5' RACE reads with MiXCR, one entry per CDR3 protein. The data contain approximately 60,000 distinct CDR3 sequences, 8% to 9.5% of them seen just once; the ten biggest clones take up 0.9% to 1.5%. Notes on the study in general: The study found contracting CD4+ clones mainly in CM and EM and contracting CD8+ clones in EMRA. Pre-infection memory showed some responding clones, and this suggested that cross-reactive memory joined.

This clonotype ranks as medium-sized. What it recognizes is unknown. The receptor was derived from a man between 18 and 35 years old who had mild COVID-19 (a few samples of this study predate the infection). Cell type and time point are not known. This chain connects TRBV7-6 to TRBJ2-1; no definite D call. Source material: PBMCs or a T cell subset sorted from them (not recorded which). Here the CDR3 DNA reads TGTGCCAGCAGCTTACTCCCCTCGTCGGTCCCCCATGAGCAGTTCTTC. Amino acids: CASSLLPSSVPHEQFF.